This TCR beta chain derives from a study of blood T cell repertoires in COVID-19. Study background: Acute and convalescent COVID-19 specimens originated in the United States, Italy and Spain. The analysed material was cDNA or gDNA that came from T cells, B-cell-depleted T cells, or PBMCs.

Authors' processing steps: For nucleated cells, counts were estimated from reference gene primer amplification. TCRdb's table, derived via immunoSEQ multiplex PCR, lists solely in-frame clones and lacks some. V, J and clone size derive from that table, while D and trimming were established from the DNA sequence. Found here are over 400,000 clones, approximately 90% of them singletons; the top ten hold roughly 1.4%. The receptor was isolated from a woman in her 30s with active or convalescent COVID-19. Sequencing used peripheral blood.

The CDR3 reads CASKVSRLDMYNEQFF. As DNA, the CDR3 is TGTGCCAGTAAGGTGAGCCGACTAGACATGTACAATGAGCAGTTCTTC. The chain couples TRBV19 to TRBJ2-1, with D tentatively TRBD2 (6 bases). The ends were cut back, 7 bases at V and 4 bases at J, with 20 bases in the middle. Germline assignment: CDR1 LNHDA and CDR2 SQIVND (reference sequence). The CDR3 length is 16 residues.